The clone carrying this TCR beta chain was seen more than once but under ten times. The antigen remains unidentified. This record belongs to a study of CD4+ T cells in melanoma. Study outcomes and limitations: A reported correlation linked neoantigen-specific CD4+ T cells to CD8+, macrophage and B cell function. Diverse differentiation states were reported for melanoma neoantigen-specific CD4+ T cells.

There are 15 residues in the CDR3. The ends lost 2 bases at V and 7 bases at J; junction bases unmatched: 7. The germline V gene encodes CDR1 SGHTA and CDR2 FQGTGA. Sequencing used immunoSEQ multiplex PCR; TCRdb keeps in-frame clones, though not all of them. The sample lists almost 15,000 clones, around 80% occurring once. Sequencing was done on a sample of cells from a culture (not recorded whether cultured in vitro). The V call is TRBV7-3, the J call TRBJ2-1, with TRBD2 identical over 8 bases. The origin of this receptor is a human donor with melanoma. CDR3 amino acids: CASSLALAGVNEQFF. The CDR3 coding sequence is TGTGCCAGCAGCTTAGCGCTAGCGGGTGTAAATGAGCAGTTCTTC.